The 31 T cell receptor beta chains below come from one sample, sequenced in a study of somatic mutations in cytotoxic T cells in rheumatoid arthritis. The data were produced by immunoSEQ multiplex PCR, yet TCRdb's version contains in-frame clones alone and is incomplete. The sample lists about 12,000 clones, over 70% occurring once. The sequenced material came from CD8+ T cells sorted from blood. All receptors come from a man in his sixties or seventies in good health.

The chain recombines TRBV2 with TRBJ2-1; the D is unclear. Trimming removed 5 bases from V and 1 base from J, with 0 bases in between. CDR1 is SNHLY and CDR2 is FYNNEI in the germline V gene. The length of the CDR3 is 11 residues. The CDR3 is CASSSYNEQFF. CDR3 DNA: TGTGCCAGCAGTTCCTACAATGAGCAGTTCTTC. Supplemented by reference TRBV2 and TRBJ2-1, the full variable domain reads EPEVTQTPSHQVTQMGQEVILRCVPISNHLYFYWYRQILGQKVEFLVSFYNNEISEKSEIFDDQFSVERPDGSNFTLKIRSTKLEDSAMYFCASSSYNEQFFGPGTRLTVL.

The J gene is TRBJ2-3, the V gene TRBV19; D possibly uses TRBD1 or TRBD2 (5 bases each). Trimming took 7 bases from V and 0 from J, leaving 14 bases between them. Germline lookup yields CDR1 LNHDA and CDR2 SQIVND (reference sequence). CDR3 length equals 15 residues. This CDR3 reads CASTWDRSSTDTQYF. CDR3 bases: TGTGCCAGTACTTGGGACCGGTCTAGCACAGATACGCAGTATTTT.

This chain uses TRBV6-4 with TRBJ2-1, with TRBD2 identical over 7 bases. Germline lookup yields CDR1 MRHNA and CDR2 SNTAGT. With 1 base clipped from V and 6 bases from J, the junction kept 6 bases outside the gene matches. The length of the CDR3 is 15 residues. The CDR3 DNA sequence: TGTGCCAGCAGTGACTTGTGGGAGGGTTCCAATGAGCAGTTCTTC. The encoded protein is CASSDLWEGSNEQFF.

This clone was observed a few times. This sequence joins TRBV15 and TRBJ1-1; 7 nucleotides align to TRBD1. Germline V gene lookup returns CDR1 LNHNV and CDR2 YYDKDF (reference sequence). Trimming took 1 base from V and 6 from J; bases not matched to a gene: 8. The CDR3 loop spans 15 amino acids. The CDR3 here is CATSRGRQGRSEAFF. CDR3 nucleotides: TGTGCCACCAGCAGAGGTAGACAGGGAAGATCTGAAGCTTTCTTT.

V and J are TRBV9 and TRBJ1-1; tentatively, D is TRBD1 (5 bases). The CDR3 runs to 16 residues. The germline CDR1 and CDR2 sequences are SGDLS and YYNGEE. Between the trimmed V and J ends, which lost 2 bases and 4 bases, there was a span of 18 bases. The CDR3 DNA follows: TGTGCCAGCAGCGTGGTGCCGGGTGGGGGAGGCACTGAAGCTTTCTTT. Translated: CASSVVPGGGGTEAFF.

This CDR3 is CASSLAPGAYNEQFF. The CDR3 region has the DNA TGTGCCAGCAGCTTAGCCCCGGGGGCCTACAATGAGCAGTTCTTC. This chain links TRBV7-9 with TRBJ2-1; TRBD2 might be the D (6 bases). The CDR3 has 15 residues. The V and J ends lost 0 bases and 2 bases respectively, with 8 bases between them. Germline values: CDR1 SEHNR, CDR2 FQNEAQ (reference sequence). Complete variable domain (other parts from reference TRBV7-9 and TRBJ2-1): DTGVSQNPRHKITKRGQNVTFRCDPISEHNRLYWYRQTLGQGPEFLTYFQNEAQLEKSRLLSDRFSAERPKGSFSTLEIQRTEQGDSAMYLCASSLAPGAYNEQFFGPGTRLTVL.

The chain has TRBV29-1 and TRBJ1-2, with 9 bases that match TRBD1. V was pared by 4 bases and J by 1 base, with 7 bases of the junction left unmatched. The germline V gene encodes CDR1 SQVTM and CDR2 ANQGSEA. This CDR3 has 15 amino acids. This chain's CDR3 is CSVGTGDSGNYGYTF. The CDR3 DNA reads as TGCAGCGTTGGGACAGGGGACTCTGGTAACTATGGCTACACCTTC. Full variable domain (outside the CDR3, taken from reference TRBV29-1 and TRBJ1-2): SAVISQKPSRDICQRGTSLTIQCQVDSQVTMMFWYRQQPGQSLTLIATANQGSEATYESGFVIDKFPISRPNLTFSTLTVSNMSPEDSSIYLCSVGTGDSGNYGYTFGSGTRLTVV.

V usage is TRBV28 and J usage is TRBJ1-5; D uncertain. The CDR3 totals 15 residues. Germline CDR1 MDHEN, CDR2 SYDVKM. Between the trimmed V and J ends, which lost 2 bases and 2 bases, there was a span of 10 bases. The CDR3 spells CASSLAGDRNQPQHF. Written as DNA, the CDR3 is TGTGCCAGCAGTTTAGCCGGCGATCGCAATCAGCCCCAGCATTTT.

DNA of the CDR3: TGTGCCAGCAGTTTTTCGGGAGACACAGATACGCAGTATTTT. It yields the protein CASSFSGDTDTQYF. The rearrangement uses TRBV27 and TRBJ2-3; tentatively, D is TRBD2 (6 bases). V gave up 3 bases and J gave up 2 bases, with 9 bases separating them. The CDR3 extends over 14 amino acids. Germline CDR1 and CDR2: MNHEY and SMNVEV (reference sequence).

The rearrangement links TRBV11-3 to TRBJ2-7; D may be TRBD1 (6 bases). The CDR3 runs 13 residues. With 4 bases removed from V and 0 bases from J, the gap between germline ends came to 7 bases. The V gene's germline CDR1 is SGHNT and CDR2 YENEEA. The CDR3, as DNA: TGTGCCAGCAGCTCGGACAGCTCCTACGAGCAGTACTTC. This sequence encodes CASSSDSSYEQYF.

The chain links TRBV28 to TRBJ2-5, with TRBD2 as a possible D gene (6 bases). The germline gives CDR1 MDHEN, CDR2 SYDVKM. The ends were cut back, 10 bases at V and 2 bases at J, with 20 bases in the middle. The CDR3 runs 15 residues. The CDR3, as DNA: TGTGCCACCGCGCTACGCGGGACGGGACAAGAGACCCAGTACTTC. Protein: CATALRGTGQETQYF.

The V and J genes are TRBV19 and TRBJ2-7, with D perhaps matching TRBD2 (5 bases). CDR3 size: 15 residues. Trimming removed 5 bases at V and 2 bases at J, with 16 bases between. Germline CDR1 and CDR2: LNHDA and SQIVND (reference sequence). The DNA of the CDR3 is TGTGCCAGTAGTCCGACACTAGTCGGGACCTACGAGCAGTACTTC. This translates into CASSPTLVGTYEQYF.

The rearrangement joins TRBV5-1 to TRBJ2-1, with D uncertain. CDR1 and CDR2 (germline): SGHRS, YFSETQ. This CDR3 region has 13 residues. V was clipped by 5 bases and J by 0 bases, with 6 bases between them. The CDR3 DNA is TGCGCCAGCAGGCCTAGCTCCTACAATGAGCAGTTCTTC. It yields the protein CASRPSSYNEQFF.

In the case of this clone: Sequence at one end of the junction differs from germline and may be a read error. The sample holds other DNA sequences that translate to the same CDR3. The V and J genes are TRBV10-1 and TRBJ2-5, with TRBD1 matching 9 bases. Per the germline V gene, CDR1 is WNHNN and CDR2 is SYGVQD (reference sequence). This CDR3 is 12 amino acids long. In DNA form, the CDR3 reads TGTGTAGGGACAGGGAAACAAGAGACCCAGTACTTC. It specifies CVGTGKQETQYF.

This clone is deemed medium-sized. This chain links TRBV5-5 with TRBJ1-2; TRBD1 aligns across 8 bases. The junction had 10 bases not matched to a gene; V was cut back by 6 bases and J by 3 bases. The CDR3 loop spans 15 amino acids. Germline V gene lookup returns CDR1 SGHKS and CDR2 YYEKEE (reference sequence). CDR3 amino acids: CASILGQGLDYGYTF. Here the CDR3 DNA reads TGTGCCAGCATCCTTGGACAGGGATTGGACTATGGCTACACCTTC.

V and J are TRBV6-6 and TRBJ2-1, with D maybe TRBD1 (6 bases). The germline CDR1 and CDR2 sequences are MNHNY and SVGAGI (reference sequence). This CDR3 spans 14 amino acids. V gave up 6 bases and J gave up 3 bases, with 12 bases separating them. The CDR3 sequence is CASSTGQLYNEQFF. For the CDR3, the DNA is TGTGCCAGCAGCACTGGACAGCTCTACAATGAGCAGTTCTTC.

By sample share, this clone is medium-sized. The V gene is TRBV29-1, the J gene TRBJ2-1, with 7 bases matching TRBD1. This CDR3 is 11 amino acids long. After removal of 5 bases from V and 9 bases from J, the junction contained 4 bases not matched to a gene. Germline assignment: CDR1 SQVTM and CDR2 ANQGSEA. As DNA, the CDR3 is TGCAGCGTTCCGAGGACAGGTGAGCAGTTCTTC. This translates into CSVPRTGEQFF.

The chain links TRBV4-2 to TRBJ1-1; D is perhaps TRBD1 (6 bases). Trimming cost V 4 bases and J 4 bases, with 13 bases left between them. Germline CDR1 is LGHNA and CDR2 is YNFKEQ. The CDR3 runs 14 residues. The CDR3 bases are TGTGCCAGCAGCCCCATCCCAGGGGCCACTGAAGCTTTCTTT. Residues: CASSPIPGATEAFF.

CDR3 sequence (DNA): TGTGCCAGCACCTGGGGGATGGACACCGGGGAGCTGTTTTTT. Encoded protein: CASTWGMDTGELFF. This chain uses TRBV6-6 with TRBJ2-2; D is tentatively TRBD1 or TRBD2 (5 bases each). Germline V lookup: CDR1 MNHNY, CDR2 SVGAGI (reference sequence). V lost 7 bases to trimming and J lost 3 bases, with 12 bases between them. The CDR3 length is 14 residues.

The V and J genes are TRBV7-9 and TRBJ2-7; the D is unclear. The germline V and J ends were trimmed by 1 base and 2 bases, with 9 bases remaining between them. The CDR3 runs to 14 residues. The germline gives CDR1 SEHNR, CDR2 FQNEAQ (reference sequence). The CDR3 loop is CASSLGDPTYEQYF. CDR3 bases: TGTGCCAGCAGCTTAGGAGACCCCACCTACGAGCAGTACTTC.

The CDR3 spells CASSRVRTADPEAFF. For the CDR3, the DNA is TGTGCCAGCAGCCGAGTCCGGACAGCGGATCCTGAAGCTTTCTTT. The V and J genes are TRBV5-8 and TRBJ1-1; D may be TRBD1 (6 bases). V was clipped by 4 bases and J by 6 bases, with 19 bases between them. Germline CDR1 reads SGHTS; CDR2 reads YDEGEE. This CDR3 has 15 amino acids.

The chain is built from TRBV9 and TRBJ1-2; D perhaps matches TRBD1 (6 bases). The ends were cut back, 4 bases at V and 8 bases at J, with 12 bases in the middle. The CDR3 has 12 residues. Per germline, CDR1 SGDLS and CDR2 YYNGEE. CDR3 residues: CASSQGHYGYTF. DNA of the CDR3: TGTGCCAGCAGCCAGGGACATTACGGCTACACCTTC. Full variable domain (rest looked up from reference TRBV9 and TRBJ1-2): DSGVTQTPKHLITATGQRVTLRCSPRSGDLSVYWYQQSLDQGLQFLIQYYNGEERAKGNILERFSAQQFPDLHSELNLSSLELGDSALYFCASSQGHYGYTFGSGTRLTVV.

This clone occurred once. The CDR3 nucleotides are TGTGCCAGCAGCAAATCCGGACTAGGCTCAGATACGCAGTATTTT. It encodes CASSKSGLGSDTQYF. V gene TRBV7-2 combines with J gene TRBJ2-3, with 7 nucleotides matching TRBD2. The CDR3 contains 15 residues. The junction had 9 bases not matched to a gene; V was cut back by 5 bases and J by 4 bases. In germline, CDR1 is SGHTA, CDR2 FQGNSA.

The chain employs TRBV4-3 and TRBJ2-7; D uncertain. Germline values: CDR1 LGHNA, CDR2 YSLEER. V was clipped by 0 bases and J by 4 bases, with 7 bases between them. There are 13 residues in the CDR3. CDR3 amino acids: CASSQDLGYEQYF. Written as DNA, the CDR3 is TGCGCCAGCAGCCAAGATCTGGGTTACGAGCAGTACTTC.

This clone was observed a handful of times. This CDR3 is CASGLTGTGELFF. The CDR3 region has the DNA TGTGCCAGCGGCCTGACAGGGACCGGGGAGCTGTTTTTT. The rearrangement joins TRBV6-5 to TRBJ2-2; 7 bases fit TRBD1. The germline gives CDR1 MNHEY, CDR2 SVGAGI. This CDR3 region has 13 residues. Trimming cost V 8 bases and J 5 bases; bases outside gene matches: 5.

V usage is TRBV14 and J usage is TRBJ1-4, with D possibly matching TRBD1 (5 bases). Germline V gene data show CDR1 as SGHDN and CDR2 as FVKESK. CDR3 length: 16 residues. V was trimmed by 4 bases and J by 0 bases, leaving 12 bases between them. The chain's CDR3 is CASSPGRGATNEKLFF. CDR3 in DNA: TGTGCCAGCAGCCCTGGGAGGGGCGCAACTAATGAAAAACTGTTTTTT. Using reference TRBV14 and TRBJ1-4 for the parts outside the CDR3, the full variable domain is EAGVTQFPSHSVIEKGQTVTLRCDPISGHDNLYWYRRVMGKEIKFLLHFVKESKQDESGMPNNRFLAERTGGTYSTLKVQPAELEDSGVYFCASSPGRGATNEKLFFGSGTQLSVL.

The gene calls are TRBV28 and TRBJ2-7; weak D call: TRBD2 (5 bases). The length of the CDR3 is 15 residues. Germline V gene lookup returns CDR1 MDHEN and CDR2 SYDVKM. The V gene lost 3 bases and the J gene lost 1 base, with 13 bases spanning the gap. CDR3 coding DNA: TGTGCCAGCAGTTTCTCAGGACTGGTTTCCTACGAGCAGTACTTC. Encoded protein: CASSFSGLVSYEQYF.

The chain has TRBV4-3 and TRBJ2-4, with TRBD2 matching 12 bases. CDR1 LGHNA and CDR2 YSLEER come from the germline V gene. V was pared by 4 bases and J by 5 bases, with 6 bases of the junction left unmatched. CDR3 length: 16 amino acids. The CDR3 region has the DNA TGCGCCAGCAGCCCCGGGACTAGCGGGTATCAAAACATTCAGTACTTC. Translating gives CASSPGTSGYQNIQYF.

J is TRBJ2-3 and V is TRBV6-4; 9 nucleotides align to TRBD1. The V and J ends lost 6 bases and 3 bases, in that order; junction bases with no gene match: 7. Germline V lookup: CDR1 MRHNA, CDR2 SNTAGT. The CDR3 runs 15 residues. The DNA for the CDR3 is TGTGCCAGCAGCAGAAAGACAGGGGGTACAGATACGCAGTATTTT. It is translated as CASSRKTGGTDTQYF.

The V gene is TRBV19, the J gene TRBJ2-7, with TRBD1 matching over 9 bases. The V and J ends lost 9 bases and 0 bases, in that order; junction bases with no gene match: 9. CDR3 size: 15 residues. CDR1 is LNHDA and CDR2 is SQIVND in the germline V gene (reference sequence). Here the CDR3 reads CASRYRGQFSYEQYF. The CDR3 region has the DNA TGTGCCAGCAGGTACAGGGGGCAATTCTCCTACGAGCAGTACTTC.

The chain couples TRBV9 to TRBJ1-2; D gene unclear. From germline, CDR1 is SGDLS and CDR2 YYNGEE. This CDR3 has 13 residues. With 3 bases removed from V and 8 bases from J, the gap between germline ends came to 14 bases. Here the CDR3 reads CASSGGREEGYTF. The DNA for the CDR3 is TGTGCCAGCAGCGGCGGTCGGGAAGAGGGCTACACCTTC.